This is a list of T cell receptor beta chains from one sample in a study of cytomegalovirus exposure and HLA in healthy donors. Clones were read by immunoSEQ multiplex PCR, and TCRdb kept only the in-frame ones, dropping some. The table includes some 170,000 clones, 70% to 80% detected once. Source material: PBMCs. The receptors originated from a man aged 25-45 years in good health and CMV-seropositive. CDR3s include the opening cysteine and the closing phenylalanine or tryptophan. A D gene is named only where the DNA matches it firmly. Expanded clones get a size class; other rows say once, few or many, or leave the size out.

d_gene	abundance	v_gene	j_gene	CDR3aa	CDR3nt
TRBD2	NA	TRBV10-3	TRBJ2-7	CASNRGLAGGPRSYEQYF	TGTGCATCCAACCGGGGACTAGCGGGGGGGCCACGGTCCTACGAGCAGTACTTC
TRBD1	NA	TRBV5-1	TRBJ1-4	CASSPGTVATNEKLFF	TGCGCCAGCAGCCCCGGGACAGTTGCAACTAATGAAAAACTGTTTTTT
NA	NA	TRBV10-1	TRBJ2-1	CASSEGSSLGSEQFF	TGCGCCAGCAGTGAGGGTAGCTCCCTCGGGAGTGAGCAGTTCTTC
TRBD2	NA	TRBV13	TRBJ2-7	CASSLALAGFPYEQYF	TGTGCCAGCAGCTTAGCCCTAGCGGGGTTCCCCTACGAGCAGTACTTC
NA	NA	TRBV5-1	TRBJ2-2	CASSLDRVGTGELFF	TGCGCCAGCAGCTTGGACAGGGTAGGCACCGGGGAGCTGTTTTTT
NA	NA	TRBV5-4	TRBJ1-6	CASSLKGQAYNSPLHF	TGTGCCAGCAGCTTGAAGGGGCAAGCCTATAATTCACCCCTCCACTTT
NA	NA	TRBV6-1	TRBJ2-7	CASSERGSYEQYF	TGTGCCAGCAGTGAACGGGGGTCCTACGAGCAGTACTTC
TRBD2	NA	TRBV9	TRBJ2-3	CASSVGGGASTDTQYF	TGTGCCAGCAGCGTGGGCGGGGGGGCCAGCACAGATACGCAGTATTTT
TRBD2	NA	TRBV4-2	TRBJ2-7	CASSQGPSGGGFFYEQYF	TGTGCCAGCAGCCAAGGTCCTAGCGGGGGAGGATTCTTCTACGAGCAGTACTTC
NA	few	TRBV2	TRBJ1-1	CASSEGAGQLEAFF	TGTGCCAGCAGTGAAGGGGCAGGACAGTTGGAAGCTTTCTTT